The sequence of this T cell receptor beta chain was determined in a study of shared clonotypes between healthy human individuals. The CDR3 extends over 18 amino acids. Trimming took 5 bases from V and 4 from J; bases not matched to a gene: 17. Germline V CDR1 and CDR2: SEHNR, FQNEAQ (reference sequence). It was roughly 330 ng DNA, roughly 30,000 T cell genomes, that went into each replicate PCR of unsorted PBMC. Here immunoSEQ multiplex PCR was the method, and the copy in TCRdb shows in-frame clones only, minus some. The table records 400,000 to 500,000 clones, about 80% of them present only once. Study results and caveats: Clonotype sharing among donors was thought likely to change with sequencing depth. There were few donors, and this limited the genetic and exposure-history diversity represented.

Free of recent acute infections or vaccinations, the donors were healthy HIV-negative adults. In the case of this clone: Its target is unknown.

V usage is TRBV7-9 and J usage is TRBJ2-1, with TRBD2 matching over 7 bases. This receptor was obtained from a woman aged 40-49 years in good health. Some clones in this sample may be carry-over from other donors' samples. Sequencing was carried out using PBMCs. The CDR3 loop reads CASSPNGGRLAIYNEQFF. CDR3 nucleotide sequence: TGTGCCAGCAGCCCAAACGGGGGGAGGTTGGCGATTTACAATGAGCAGTTCTTC.